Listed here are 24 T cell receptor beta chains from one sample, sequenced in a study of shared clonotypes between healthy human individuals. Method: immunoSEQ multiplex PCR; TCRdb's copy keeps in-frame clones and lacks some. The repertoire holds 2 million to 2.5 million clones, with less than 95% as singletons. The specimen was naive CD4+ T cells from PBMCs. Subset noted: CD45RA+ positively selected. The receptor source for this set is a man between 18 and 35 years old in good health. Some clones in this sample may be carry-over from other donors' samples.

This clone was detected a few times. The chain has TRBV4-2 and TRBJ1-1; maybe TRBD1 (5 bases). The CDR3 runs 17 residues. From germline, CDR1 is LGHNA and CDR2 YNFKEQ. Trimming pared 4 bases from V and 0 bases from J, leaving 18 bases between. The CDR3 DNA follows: TGTGCCAGCAGCCGGGAAGGCCGGGGGACGATGAACACTGAAGCTTTCTTT. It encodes CASSREGRGTMNTEAFF.

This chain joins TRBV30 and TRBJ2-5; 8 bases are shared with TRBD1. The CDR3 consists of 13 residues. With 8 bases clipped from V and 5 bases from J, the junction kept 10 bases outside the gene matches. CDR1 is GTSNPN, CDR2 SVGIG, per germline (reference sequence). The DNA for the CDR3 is TGTGCCGGAAGAGCAGGGGGCCGGGAGACCCAGTACTTC. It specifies CAGRAGGRETQYF. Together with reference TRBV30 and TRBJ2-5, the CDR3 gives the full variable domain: SQTIHQWPATLVQPVGSPLSLECTVEGTSNPNLYWYRQAAGRGLQLLFYSVGIGQISSEVPQNLSASRPQDRQFILSSKKLLLSDSGFYLCAGRAGGRETQYFGPGTRLLVL.

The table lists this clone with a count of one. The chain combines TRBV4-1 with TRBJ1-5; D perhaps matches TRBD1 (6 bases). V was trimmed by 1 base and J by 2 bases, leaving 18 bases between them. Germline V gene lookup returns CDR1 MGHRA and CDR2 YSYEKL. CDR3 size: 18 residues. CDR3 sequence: CASSQVVGGPSRNQPQHF. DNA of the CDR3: TGCGCCAGCAGCCAAGTCGTGGGGGGGCCCAGCCGCAATCAGCCCCAGCATTTT.

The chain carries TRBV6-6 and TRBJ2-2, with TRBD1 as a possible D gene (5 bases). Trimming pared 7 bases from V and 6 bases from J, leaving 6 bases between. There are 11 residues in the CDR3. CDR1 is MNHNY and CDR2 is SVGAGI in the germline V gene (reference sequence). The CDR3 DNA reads TGTGCCAGCAAACAGGCCGGGGAGCTGTTTTTT. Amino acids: CASKQAGELFF.

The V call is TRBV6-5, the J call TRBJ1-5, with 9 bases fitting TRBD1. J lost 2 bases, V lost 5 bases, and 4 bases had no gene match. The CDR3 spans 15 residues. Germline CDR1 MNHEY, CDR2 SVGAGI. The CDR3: CASSPRTGGNQPQHF. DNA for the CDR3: TGTGCCAGCAGTCCCAGGACAGGGGGCAATCAGCCCCAGCATTTT.

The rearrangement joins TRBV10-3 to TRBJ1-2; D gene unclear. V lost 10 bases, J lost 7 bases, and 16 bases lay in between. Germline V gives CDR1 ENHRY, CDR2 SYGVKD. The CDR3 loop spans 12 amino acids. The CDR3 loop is CATRTVHGGYTF. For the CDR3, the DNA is TGTGCCACCCGGACGGTACATGGTGGCTACACCTTC.

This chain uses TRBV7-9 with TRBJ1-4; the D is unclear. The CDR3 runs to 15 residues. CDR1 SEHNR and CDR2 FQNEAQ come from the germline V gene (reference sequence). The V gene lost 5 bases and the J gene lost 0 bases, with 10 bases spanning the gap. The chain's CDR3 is CASSKPAPTNEKLFF. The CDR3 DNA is TGTGCCAGCAGCAAACCAGCCCCAACTAATGAAAAACTGTTTTTT.

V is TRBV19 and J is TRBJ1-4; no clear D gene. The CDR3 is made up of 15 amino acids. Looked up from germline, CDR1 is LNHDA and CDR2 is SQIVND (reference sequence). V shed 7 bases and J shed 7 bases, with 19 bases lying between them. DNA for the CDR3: TGTGCCAGTACCCGACTGTGGGGATTCGGTGAAAAACTGTTTTTT. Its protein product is CASTRLWGFGEKLFF.

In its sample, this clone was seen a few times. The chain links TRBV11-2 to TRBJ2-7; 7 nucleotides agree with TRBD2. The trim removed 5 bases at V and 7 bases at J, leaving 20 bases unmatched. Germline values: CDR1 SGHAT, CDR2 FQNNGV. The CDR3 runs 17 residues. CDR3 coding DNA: TGTGCCAGCAGCCCCCCTTCTCTACTAGCGCACGCCGGAGAGCAGTACTTC. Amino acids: CASSPPSLLAHAGEQYF.

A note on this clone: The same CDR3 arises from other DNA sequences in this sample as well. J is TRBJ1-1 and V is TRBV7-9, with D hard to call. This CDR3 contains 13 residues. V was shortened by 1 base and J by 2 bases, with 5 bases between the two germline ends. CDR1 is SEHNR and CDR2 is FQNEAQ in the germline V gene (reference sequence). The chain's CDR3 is CASSLEGNTEAFF. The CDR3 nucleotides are TGTGCCAGCAGCTTAGAGGGAAACACTGAAGCTTTCTTT.

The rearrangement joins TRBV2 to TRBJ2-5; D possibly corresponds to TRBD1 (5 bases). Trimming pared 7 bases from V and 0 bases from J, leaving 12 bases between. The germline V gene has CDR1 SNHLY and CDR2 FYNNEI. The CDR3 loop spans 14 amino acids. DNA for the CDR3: TGTGCCAGCATAGACAGCGAGTACCAAGAGACCCAGTACTTC. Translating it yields CASIDSEYQETQYF.

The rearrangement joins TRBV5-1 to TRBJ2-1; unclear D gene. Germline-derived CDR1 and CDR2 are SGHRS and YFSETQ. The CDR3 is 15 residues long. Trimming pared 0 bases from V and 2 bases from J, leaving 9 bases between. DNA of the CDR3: TGCGCCAGCAGCTTGGTGGCCACGACCTACAATGAGCAGTTCTTC. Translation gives CASSLVATTYNEQFF.

CDR3 coding DNA: TGCGCCAGCAGCTGGATGGACAGGGCAGGGGAGCTGTTTTTT. Encoded protein: CASSWMDRAGELFF. The V call is TRBV5-1, the J call TRBJ2-2; 8 bases are a match to TRBD1. CDR3 size: 14 residues. Germline trimming cut 3 bases from V and 8 bases from J; bases unmatched to any gene: 6. Germline V gene sequence: CDR1 SGHRS, CDR2 YFSETQ.

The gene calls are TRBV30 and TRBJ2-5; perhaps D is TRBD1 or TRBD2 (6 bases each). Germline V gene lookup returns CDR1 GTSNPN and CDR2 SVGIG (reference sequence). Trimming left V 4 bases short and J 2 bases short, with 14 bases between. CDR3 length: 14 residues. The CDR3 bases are TGTGCCTGGAACCTAGGGGGAGGTCAAGAGACCCAGTACTTC. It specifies CAWNLGGGQETQYF.

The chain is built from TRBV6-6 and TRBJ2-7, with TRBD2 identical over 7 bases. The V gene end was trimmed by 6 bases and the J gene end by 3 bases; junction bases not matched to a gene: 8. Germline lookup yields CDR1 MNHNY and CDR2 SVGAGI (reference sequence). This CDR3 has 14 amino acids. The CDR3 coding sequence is TGTGCCAGCAGATCGTCTAGCGGCCTCTACGAGCAGTACTTC. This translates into CASRSSSGLYEQYF.

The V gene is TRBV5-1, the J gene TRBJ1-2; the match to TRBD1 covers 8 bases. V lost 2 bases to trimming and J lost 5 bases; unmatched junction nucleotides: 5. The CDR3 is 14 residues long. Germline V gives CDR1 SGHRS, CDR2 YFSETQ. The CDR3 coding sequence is TGCGCCAGCAGCTTAGACACAGGGGGGTATGGCTACACCTTC. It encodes CASSLDTGGYGYTF.

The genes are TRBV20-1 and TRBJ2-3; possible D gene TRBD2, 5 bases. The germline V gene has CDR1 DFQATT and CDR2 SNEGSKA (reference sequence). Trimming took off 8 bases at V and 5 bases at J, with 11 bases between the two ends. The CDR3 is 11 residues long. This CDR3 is CSRLRVDTQYF. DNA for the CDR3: TGCAGTAGACTACGGGTAGATACGCAGTATTTT.

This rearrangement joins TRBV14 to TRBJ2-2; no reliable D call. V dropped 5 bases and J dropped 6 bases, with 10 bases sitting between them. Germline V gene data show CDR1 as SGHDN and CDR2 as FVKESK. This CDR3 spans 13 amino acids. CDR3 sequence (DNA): TGTGCCAGCAGCTCGACTTGGCCCGGGGAGCTGTTTTTT. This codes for CASSSTWPGELFF.

The CDR3 here is CASSQGVGPGELFF. CDR3 nucleotides: TGCGCCAGCAGCCAAGGGGTCGGGCCCGGGGAGCTGTTTTTT. V gene TRBV4-1 combines with J gene TRBJ2-2; the D is unclear. Looked up from germline, CDR1 is MGHRA and CDR2 is YSYEKL. V gave up 1 base and J gave up 6 bases, with 9 bases separating them. The CDR3 is 14 amino acids.

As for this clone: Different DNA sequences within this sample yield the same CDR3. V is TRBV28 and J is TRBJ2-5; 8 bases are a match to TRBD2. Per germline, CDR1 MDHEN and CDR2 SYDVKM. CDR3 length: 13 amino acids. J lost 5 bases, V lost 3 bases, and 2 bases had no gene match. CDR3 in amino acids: CASSFGGAETQYF. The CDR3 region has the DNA TGTGCCAGCAGTTTCGGGGGGGCCGAGACCCAGTACTTC. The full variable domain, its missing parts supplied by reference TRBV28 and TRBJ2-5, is DVKVTQSSRYLVKRTGEKVFLECVQDMDHENMFWYRQDPGLGLRLIYFSYDVKMKEKGDIPEGYSVSREKKERFSLILESASTNQTSMYLCASSFGGAETQYFGPGTRLLVL.

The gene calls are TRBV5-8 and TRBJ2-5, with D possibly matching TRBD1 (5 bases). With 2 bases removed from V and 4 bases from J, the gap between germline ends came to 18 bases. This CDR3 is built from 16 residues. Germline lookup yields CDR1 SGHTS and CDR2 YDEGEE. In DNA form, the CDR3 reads TGTGCCAGCAGCTTAATTGCTGCAGGGTTACGAGAGACCCAGTACTTC. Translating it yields CASSLIAAGLRETQYF.

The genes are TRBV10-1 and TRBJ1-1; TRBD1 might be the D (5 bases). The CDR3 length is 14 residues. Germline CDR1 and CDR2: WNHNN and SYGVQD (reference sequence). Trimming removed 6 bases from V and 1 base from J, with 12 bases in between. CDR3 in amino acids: CASSSTGANTEAFF. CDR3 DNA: TGCGCCAGCAGCTCCACAGGAGCGAACACTGAAGCTTTCTTT.

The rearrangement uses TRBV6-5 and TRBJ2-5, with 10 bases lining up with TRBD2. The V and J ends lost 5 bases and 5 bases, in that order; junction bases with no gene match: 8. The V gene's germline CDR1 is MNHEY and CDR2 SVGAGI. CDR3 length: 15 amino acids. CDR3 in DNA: TGTGCCAGCAGTACGACTAGCGGGTCGGCCGAGACCCAGTACTTC. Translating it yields CASSTTSGSAETQYF.

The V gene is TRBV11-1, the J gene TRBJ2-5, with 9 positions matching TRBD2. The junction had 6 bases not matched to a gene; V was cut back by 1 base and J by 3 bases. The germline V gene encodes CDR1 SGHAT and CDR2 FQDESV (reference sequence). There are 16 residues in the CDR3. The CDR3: CASSLGGVAGEETQYF. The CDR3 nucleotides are TGTGCCAGCAGCTTAGGGGGGGTAGCGGGAGAAGAGACCCAGTACTTC. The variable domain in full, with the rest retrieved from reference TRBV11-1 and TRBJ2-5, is EAEVAQSPRYKITEKSQAVAFWCDPISGHATLYWYRQILGQGPELLVQFQDESVVDDSQLPKDRFSAERLKGVDSTLKIQPAELGDSAMYLCASSLGGVAGEETQYFGPGTRLLVL.